This TCR beta chain originates from a study of T cell repertoires in cytomegalovirus infection. TCRdb used MiXCR to reprocess the reads, holding one entry per CDR3 protein. The table lists 200,000 to 250,000 distinct CDR3 sequences, about 38% of them singletons, with approximately 59% in the top ten. A remark on this clonotype: What it binds is unknown.

In germline, CDR1 is SQVTM, CDR2 ANQGSEA. J lost 8 bases, V lost 4 bases, and 13 bases had no gene match. The length of the CDR3 is 15 residues. This specimen consisted of CD8+ T cells from cultured PBMCs, obtained from culture after CMV antigen stimulation. The clonotype comes from a human donor in good health (CMV status not recorded). Some clones in this sample may be carry-over from other donors' samples. This rearrangement joins TRBV29-1 to TRBJ2-1; 8 nucleotides line up with TRBD2. The CDR3 nucleotides read TGCAGCGTTGTTTCCAGAGGACTAGCTTACGATGAGCAGTTCTTC. This codes for CSVVSRGLAYDEQFF.